The rows below give T cell receptor beta chains drawn from one sample of a study of T cells after yellow fever vaccination. TCRdb re-analysed the 5' RACE reads in MiXCR, keeping a single row per CDR3 protein. The table records a few hundred thousand distinct CDR3 sequences, around 8.1% of them present only once. This material consisted of PBMCs, taken roughly 47 days after the first yellow fever vaccination. These receptors were taken from a man between 18 and 35 years old who received the YFV17D yellow fever vaccine. The CDR3 runs from the conserved cysteine through the conserved F or W. Each record gives: CDR3 DNA, CDR3 protein, V gene, clone size, J gene, D gene. A D gene is named only where the DNA matches it firmly. A row's size may be missing; if present it is once, few, many or a size class.

CDR3 DNA: TGTGCCAGTAGCTTACCAATACCTAATGAGCAGTTCTTC
CDR3 protein: CASSLPIPNEQFF
V gene: TRBV19
clone size: -
J gene: TRBJ2-1
D gene: -

CDR3 DNA: TGTGCCAGCAGTTTAAAACAGGCGGGCTACGAGCAGTACTTC
CDR3 protein: CASSLKQAGYEQYF
V gene: TRBV27
clone size: few
J gene: TRBJ2-7
D gene: -

CDR3 DNA: TGTGCCAGCAGTTTAGGTTGGGGCACAGATACGCAGTATTTT
CDR3 protein: CASSLGWGTDTQYF
V gene: TRBV28
clone size: many
J gene: TRBJ2-3
D gene: -

CDR3 DNA: TGCAGTGCTAGGCTAGCGATTCTCTACAATGAGCAGTTCTTC
CDR3 protein: CSARLAILYNEQFF
V gene: TRBV20-1
clone size: -
J gene: TRBJ2-1
D gene: -

CDR3 DNA: TGTGCCAGCAGCTTTGTTCAGGGTCAAAATTCACCCCTCCACTTT
CDR3 protein: CASSFVQGQNSPLHF
V gene: TRBV5-4
clone size: -
J gene: TRBJ1-6
D gene: -

CDR3 DNA: TGTGCCAGCAGCCAGCCGGAAGAGCAAGAGACCCAGTACTTC
CDR3 protein: CASSQPEEQETQYF
V gene: TRBV7-2
clone size: -
J gene: TRBJ2-5
D gene: -

CDR3 DNA: TGTGCCAGCAGTGGCATTATTAGCGGTAGAAAAGAGACCCAGTACTTC
CDR3 protein: CASSGIISGRKETQYF
V gene: TRBV12-3/TRBV12-4
clone size: many
J gene: TRBJ2-5
D gene: -

CDR3 DNA: TGTGCCAGCAGCTTGTTGGTCGGCGGGGCCAACGTCCTGACTTTC
CDR3 protein: CASSLLVGGANVLTF
V gene: TRBV5-4
clone size: -
J gene: TRBJ2-6
D gene: -

CDR3 DNA: TGTGCCAGCAGCCCGACTCTGGGGGATAGCAATCAGCCCCAGCATTTT
CDR3 protein: CASSPTLGDSNQPQHF
V gene: TRBV7-8
clone size: few
J gene: TRBJ1-5
D gene: -

CDR3 DNA: TGTGCCAGCAGCTTAGTCCCCCGGGACAGGGGGGGCGAAAAACTGTTTTTT
CDR3 protein: CASSLVPRDRGGEKLFF
V gene: TRBV7-9
clone size: few
J gene: TRBJ1-4
D gene: TRBD1

CDR3 DNA: TGCAGTGCTACCACCCCGGCAGGGGTGAGGGTAGCTTTCTTT
CDR3 protein: CSATTPAGVRVAFF
V gene: TRBV20-1
clone size: many
J gene: TRBJ1-1
D gene: -

CDR3 DNA: TGTGCCAGCAGTTTATCGGTTAACAGGGACTATGGCTACACCTTC
CDR3 protein: CASSLSVNRDYGYTF
V gene: TRBV27
clone size: few
J gene: TRBJ1-2
D gene: -

CDR3 DNA: TGTGCCAGCAGTGAGGCTAGCGCGGCCGGGCAGCAGTTCTTC
CDR3 protein: CASSEASAAGQQFF
V gene: TRBV6-1
clone size: -
J gene: TRBJ2-1
D gene: -

CDR3 DNA: TGTGCCAGCAGCTTAAGTGGGGGACCCGGAAACACCATATATTTT
CDR3 protein: CASSLSGGPGNTIYF
V gene: TRBV7-2
clone size: few
J gene: TRBJ1-3
D gene: -

CDR3 DNA: TGCGCCAGCAGCTTCACAGGGGACACTGAAGCTTTCTTT
CDR3 protein: CASSFTGDTEAFF
V gene: TRBV5-1
clone size: many
J gene: TRBJ1-1
D gene: TRBD1

CDR3 DNA: TGTGCCAGCAGTCTGACTTGGGGCACAGATACGCAGTATTTT
CDR3 protein: CASSLTWGTDTQYF
V gene: TRBV12-3/TRBV12-4
clone size: -
J gene: TRBJ2-3
D gene: -

CDR3 DNA: TGCGCCAGCACCGAGAAAGGGGGGGCCTATGGCTACACCTTC
CDR3 protein: CASTEKGGAYGYTF
V gene: TRBV5-1
clone size: many
J gene: TRBJ1-2
D gene: -

CDR3 DNA: TGCGCCAGCAGCGCAAGGGATAACAATTCACCCCTCCACTTT
CDR3 protein: CASSARDNNSPLHF
V gene: TRBV5-1
clone size: many
J gene: TRBJ1-6
D gene: -

CDR3 DNA: TGTGCCAGCAACCTACAGGATATTGGGGAGACCCAGTACTTC
CDR3 protein: CASNLQDIGETQYF
V gene: TRBV12-3/TRBV12-4
clone size: -
J gene: TRBJ2-5
D gene: -

CDR3 DNA: TGCAGCGTTGAGTGGAGCGGGGGCCAAGAGACCCAGTACTTC
CDR3 protein: CSVEWSGGQETQYF
V gene: TRBV29-1
clone size: -
J gene: TRBJ2-5
D gene: TRBD2

CDR3 DNA: TGTGCCAGCAGCCAAGAGGAAGGCCGGCAATCCACAGATACGCAGTATTTT
CDR3 protein: CASSQEEGRQSTDTQYF
V gene: TRBV4-2
clone size: -
J gene: TRBJ2-3
D gene: -

CDR3 DNA: TGTGCCAGCAGGCAGGGGGGGGGCAATCAGCCCCAGCATTTT
CDR3 protein: CASRQGGGNQPQHF
V gene: TRBV12-3/TRBV12-4
clone size: -
J gene: TRBJ1-5
D gene: TRBD1

CDR3 DNA: TGTGCCACCAGCGTTAGCAGGACTTCCTACGAGCAGTACTTC
CDR3 protein: CATSVSRTSYEQYF
V gene: TRBV15
clone size: few
J gene: TRBJ2-7
D gene: -

CDR3 DNA: TGCGCCAGCAGCCAAGAGGGACAGGGGTTTAGGGGTGAAGCTTTCTTT
CDR3 protein: CASSQEGQGFRGEAFF
V gene: TRBV4-3
clone size: many
J gene: TRBJ1-1
D gene: TRBD1

CDR3 DNA: TGCAGTGCTAGAAGGGGCGGGGGAACTAGCACAGATACGCAGTATTTT
CDR3 protein: CSARRGGGTSTDTQYF
V gene: TRBV20-1
clone size: -
J gene: TRBJ2-3
D gene: TRBD2

CDR3 DNA: TGTGCCAGCAGCCCATACATCGCTAACTATGGCTACACCTTC
CDR3 protein: CASSPYIANYGYTF
V gene: TRBV7-2
clone size: few
J gene: TRBJ1-2
D gene: -

CDR3 DNA: TGTGCCAGCAGCATCCTGTGGGCCCCGAACACCGGGGAGCTGTTTTTT
CDR3 protein: CASSILWAPNTGELFF
V gene: TRBV11-1
clone size: few
J gene: TRBJ2-2
D gene: -

CDR3 DNA: TGTGCCAGCAGGGGGGGACTAGCCGCAAAAGGATCCTACAATGAGCAGTTCTTC
CDR3 protein: CASRGGLAAKGSYNEQFF
V gene: TRBV7-6
clone size: -
J gene: TRBJ2-1
D gene: TRBD2

CDR3 DNA: TGTGCCAGCAGTCGACAGGTGAATCAGCCCCAGCATTTT
CDR3 protein: CASSRQVNQPQHF
V gene: TRBV9
clone size: -
J gene: TRBJ1-5
D gene: -

CDR3 DNA: TGTGCCACCACCCCAACAGGGGGCGAAGCTTTCTTT
CDR3 protein: CATTPTGGEAFF
V gene: TRBV15
clone size: few
J gene: TRBJ1-1
D gene: TRBD1

CDR3 DNA: TGCAGTGCTAGAGATCGCGGGGGCCCTGAAGCTTTCTTT
CDR3 protein: CSARDRGGPEAFF
V gene: TRBV20-1
clone size: few
J gene: TRBJ1-1
D gene: -

CDR3 DNA: TGCAGTGCTAAGGGACGCCACAATGAGCAGTTCTTC
CDR3 protein: CSAKGRHNEQFF
V gene: TRBV20-1
clone size: few
J gene: TRBJ2-1
D gene: -

CDR3 DNA: TGTGCCAGCTCAGAACAGGGGATTGACGAGCAGTACTTC
CDR3 protein: CASSEQGIDEQYF
V gene: TRBV18
clone size: few
J gene: TRBJ2-7
D gene: TRBD1

CDR3 DNA: TGTGCCAGCAGCAAAGTGTGGGGGGCCAACGTCCTGACTTTC
CDR3 protein: CASSKVWGANVLTF
V gene: TRBV12-3/TRBV12-4
clone size: -
J gene: TRBJ2-6
D gene: -

CDR3 DNA: TGCGCCAGCCGGGCGGAGGGGGGGCCCAGAAGCGCAGATACGCAGTATTTT
CDR3 protein: CASRAEGGPRSADTQYF
V gene: TRBV5-1
clone size: many
J gene: TRBJ2-3
D gene: -

CDR3 DNA: TGTGCCAGCAGTCCCCTGTTGACACCGAACACTGAAGCTTTCTTT
CDR3 protein: CASSPLLTPNTEAFF
V gene: TRBV6-2/TRBV6-3
clone size: -
J gene: TRBJ1-1
D gene: -

CDR3 DNA: TGTGCCATCAACGGACAGGGGAACACCGGGGAGCTGTTTTTT
CDR3 protein: CAINGQGNTGELFF
V gene: TRBV10-3
clone size: -
J gene: TRBJ2-2
D gene: TRBD1

CDR3 DNA: TGCAGTGCTCCGACCTCTAGCTCCTATAATTCACCCCTCCACTTT
CDR3 protein: CSAPTSSSYNSPLHF
V gene: TRBV20-1
clone size: -
J gene: TRBJ1-6
D gene: -

CDR3 DNA: TGTGCCAGCAGTGCCGGGACAACCCATGGAGATACGCAGTATTTT
CDR3 protein: CASSAGTTHGDTQYF
V gene: TRBV6-1
clone size: -
J gene: TRBJ2-3
D gene: -

CDR3 DNA: TGTGCCAGCGGGACAGGGAACACCGGGGAGCTGTTTTTT
CDR3 protein: CASGTGNTGELFF
V gene: TRBV12-3/TRBV12-4
clone size: few
J gene: TRBJ2-2
D gene: TRBD1

CDR3 DNA: TGCGCCAGCAGCCAAGATACGGACAGACTAGCAACTAATGAAAAACTGTTTTTT
CDR3 protein: CASSQDTDRLATNEKLFF
V gene: TRBV4-1
clone size: -
J gene: TRBJ1-4
D gene: -

CDR3 DNA: TGCAGCGTTGGCGGGACAGGGGAAAGTGGCTACACCTTC
CDR3 protein: CSVGGTGESGYTF
V gene: TRBV29-1
clone size: few
J gene: TRBJ1-2
D gene: TRBD1

CDR3 DNA: TGCGCCAGCAGCCAAGAAATTACAGGGGCAGGCGATACGGATACGCAGTATTTT
CDR3 protein: CASSQEITGAGDTDTQYF
V gene: TRBV4-3
clone size: many
J gene: TRBJ2-3
D gene: TRBD1

CDR3 DNA: TGTGCCAGCAGTTTACGGGGACAATCGGGCAATCAGCCCCAGCATTTT
CDR3 protein: CASSLRGQSGNQPQHF
V gene: TRBV12-3/TRBV12-4
clone size: few
J gene: TRBJ1-5
D gene: -

CDR3 DNA: TGTGCCAGCAGTCCCCAAGGACAGGGAAGTCAGCCCCAGCATTTT
CDR3 protein: CASSPQGQGSQPQHF
V gene: TRBV6-2/TRBV6-3
clone size: -
J gene: TRBJ1-5
D gene: TRBD1

CDR3 DNA: TGTGCCAGCAGCTTAGAATACAGGTCCGGCACAGATACGCAGTATTTT
CDR3 protein: CASSLEYRSGTDTQYF
V gene: TRBV7-6
clone size: few
J gene: TRBJ2-3
D gene: -

CDR3 DNA: TGTGCCAGCAGATTTCTAACCGGAAACACCATATATTTT
CDR3 protein: CASRFLTGNTIYF
V gene: TRBV27
clone size: few
J gene: TRBJ1-3
D gene: -

CDR3 DNA: TGCAGTGCTAGAGATGAGGGGGCCCAGTACTTC
CDR3 protein: CSARDEGAQYF
V gene: TRBV20-1
clone size: many
J gene: TRBJ2-5
D gene: -

CDR3 DNA: TGTGCCAGCAGCGCCCGACAGGGCCGGAACACCATATATTTT
CDR3 protein: CASSARQGRNTIYF
V gene: TRBV7-2
clone size: few
J gene: TRBJ1-3
D gene: TRBD1

CDR3 DNA: TGTGCCAGCAGTGACTCCCACACGGGACAGCGCTTTCGGTCAGCAAATGGCTACACCTTC
CDR3 protein: CASSDSHTGQRFRSANGYTF
V gene: TRBV25-1
clone size: few
J gene: TRBJ1-2
D gene: TRBD1

CDR3 DNA: TGCGCCAGCAGCCCTACTTACCGGGGTAGCGGGGGGGCGGTCACTGATACGCAGTATTTT
CDR3 protein: CASSPTYRGSGGAVTDTQYF
V gene: TRBV4-1
clone size: few
J gene: TRBJ2-3
D gene: TRBD2

CDR3 DNA: TGTGCCAGCAGTCCGCCGGACGGAGCCTTCTATGGCTACACCTTC
CDR3 protein: CASSPPDGAFYGYTF
V gene: TRBV27
clone size: -
J gene: TRBJ1-2
D gene: -

CDR3 DNA: TGTGCCAGCAGTCGGGACCTCACAGATACGCAGTATTTT
CDR3 protein: CASSRDLTDTQYF
V gene: TRBV7-2
clone size: many
J gene: TRBJ2-3
D gene: -